Below are 17 T cell receptor beta chains sequenced from a single sample in a study of T cells after yellow fever vaccination. TCRdb independently ran MiXCR on the 5' RACE reads; one entry per CDR3 protein. The table shows 95,000 to 150,000 distinct CDR3 sequences, with around 15% occurring only once. This material consisted of CD8+ T cells sorted from PBMCs, taken 5 days after the yellow fever booster vaccination. The receptor set was obtained from a man aged 18-30 years who received the YFV17D yellow fever vaccine.

This clonotype appeared a few times. This sequence joins TRBV25-1 and TRBJ2-7; D not resolved. Trimming pared 11 bases from V and 4 bases from J, leaving 12 bases between. Germline V gene lookup returns CDR1 MGHDK and CDR2 SYGVNS. The CDR3 totals 11 residues. The CDR3 nucleotides are TGTGCCTCTCAAGTGGGATACGAGCAGTACTTC. This encodes CASQVGYEQYF.

This clonotype came up a few times. This CDR3 is CAISAEGHYSNQPQHF. CDR3 sequence (DNA): TGTGCCATCAGTGCAGAGGGGCACTATAGCAATCAGCCCCAGCATTTT. The chain joins TRBV10-3 to TRBJ1-5; tentative D call: TRBD1 (5 bases). The V gene lost 4 bases and the J gene lost 0 bases, with 13 bases spanning the gap. The length of the CDR3 is 16 residues. The germline V gene has CDR1 ENHRY and CDR2 SYGVKD.

The chain joins TRBV3-1 to TRBJ1-6; D is unclear. Germline lookup yields CDR1 LGHDT and CDR2 YNNKEL (reference sequence). This CDR3 region has 16 residues. V was clipped by 0 bases and J by 9 bases, with 15 bases between them. The CDR3 DNA reads as TGTGCCAGCAGCCAAGACATATCGGCAGCTATTTCACCCCTCCACTTT. Translating gives CASSQDISAAISPLHF.

This clonotype has only a few counts. The chain is built from TRBV19 and TRBJ2-1; possibly TRBD2 for D (5 bases). The CDR3 extends over 17 amino acids. Germline values: CDR1 LNHDA, CDR2 SQIVND (reference sequence). With 1 base removed from V and 2 bases from J, the gap between germline ends came to 15 bases. This CDR3 is CASSIGGGMGTYNEQFF. Here the CDR3 DNA reads TGTGCCAGTAGTATAGGAGGAGGCATGGGGACCTACAATGAGCAGTTCTTC.

The J gene is TRBJ2-2, the V gene TRBV7-6, with unresolved D. The ends were cut back, 3 bases at V and 5 bases at J, with 7 bases in the middle. The CDR3 has 13 residues. The V gene's germline CDR1 is SGHVS and CDR2 FNYEAQ. The CDR3 nucleotides are TGTGCCAGCAGCTTCAAGGTTACCGGGGAGCTGTTTTTT. It yields the protein CASSFKVTGELFF.

This clonotype was observed a few times. This rearrangement joins TRBV6-2 or TRBV6-3 to TRBJ1-2; D remains unclear. The CDR3 sequence is 17 residues long. Trimming cost V 4 bases and J 0 bases, with 18 bases left between them. Germline V gene sequence: CDR1 MNHEY, CDR2 SVGEGT. The CDR3 sequence: CASSSRHGLFANYGYTF. DNA of the CDR3: TGTGCCAGCAGTTCCCGACACGGACTTTTCGCTAACTATGGCTACACCTTC.

This clonotype was detected a few times. This sequence joins TRBV7-6 and TRBJ1-2, with 7 bases identical to TRBD1. The V segment lost 5 bases and the J segment 7 bases; nucleotides outside the gene matches: 4. CDR3 length equals 12 residues. Germline V lookup: CDR1 SGHVS, CDR2 FNYEAQ. CDR3 DNA: TGTGCCAGCAGCATGACAGGGACTGGCTACACCTTC. Amino acids: CASSMTGTGYTF.

The genes are TRBV20-1 and TRBJ1-1, with 7 bases that match TRBD1. V lost 0 bases and J lost 0; bases outside the gene matches: 4. This CDR3 has 15 residues. The germline V gene has CDR1 DFQATT and CDR2 SNEGSKA (reference sequence). CDR3 nucleotides: TGCAGTGCTAGAGAGGGACAGCTCATGAACACTGAAGCTTTCTTT. Amino acid sequence: CSAREGQLMNTEAFF.

The chain combines TRBV24-1 with TRBJ2-3, with D maybe TRBD2 (5 bases). Between the trimmed V and J ends, which lost 5 bases and 2 bases, there was a span of 22 bases. The germline gives CDR1 KGHDR, CDR2 SFDVKD. The CDR3 length is 18 residues. This chain's CDR3 is CATSAQNWIGGFTDTQYF. In DNA form, the CDR3 reads TGTGCCACCAGTGCACAAAATTGGATAGGAGGCTTCACAGATACGCAGTATTTT.

The gene calls are TRBV30 and TRBJ1-1; TRBD1 might be the D (5 bases). Germline V gene lookup returns CDR1 GTSNPN and CDR2 SVGIG (reference sequence). V lost 5 bases, J lost 0 bases, and 16 bases lay in between. The CDR3 consists of 15 residues. The CDR3 sequence: CAWDVGRILNTEAFF. The CDR3 coding sequence is TGTGCCTGGGATGTGGGACGGATCCTGAACACTGAAGCTTTCTTT.

This clonotype has more than one count but fewer than ten. V gene TRBV12-3 or TRBV12-4 combines with J gene TRBJ1-3; the D gene is possibly TRBD1 (5 bases). CDR3 size: 14 residues. V was pared by 6 bases and J by 3 bases, with 12 bases between. The CDR3 DNA sequence: TGTGCCAGCAGACGGACACTAGGTGGAAACACCATATATTTT. This codes for CASRRTLGGNTIYF.

The rearrangement joins TRBV4-1 to TRBJ1-2, with 8 bases fitting TRBD1. V lost 0 bases to trimming and J lost 0 bases; unmatched junction nucleotides: 12. Per germline, CDR1 MGHRA and CDR2 YSYEKL. CDR3 length equals 19 residues. The CDR3: CASSQDPGGVESANYGYTF. The CDR3 nucleotides are TGCGCCAGCAGCCAAGACCCAGGGGGCGTAGAGTCAGCTAACTATGGCTACACCTTC.

This rearrangement joins TRBV30 to TRBJ2-7, with D possibly being TRBD1 (7 bases). V lost 2 bases to trimming and J lost 3 bases, with 14 bases between them. CDR1 and CDR2 (germline): GTSNPN, SVGIG (reference sequence). CDR3 length: 14 amino acids. Written as DNA, the CDR3 is TGTGCCTGGAGTCAGGGGGGCCAAGTCTACGAGCAGTACTTC. This gives the protein CAWSQGGQVYEQYF.

Only a few counts were recorded for this clonotype. The J gene is TRBJ1-1, the V gene TRBV4-1; a weak D match, TRBD1 (6 bases). This CDR3 comprises 14 residues. V was pared by 8 bases and J by 5 bases, with 18 bases between. Germline lookup yields CDR1 MGHRA and CDR2 YSYEKL. CDR3 residues: CASRLARGGTEAFF. DNA of the CDR3: TGCGCCAGCCGCCTTGCGAGGGGGGGAACTGAAGCTTTCTTT.

This clonotype was detected a few times. The chain combines TRBV4-1 with TRBJ2-7; D gene unclear. The CDR3 extends over 13 amino acids. Trimming pared 5 bases from V and 1 base from J, leaving 9 bases between. CDR1 is MGHRA and CDR2 is YSYEKL in the germline V gene. The CDR3 sequence is CASSDHRSYEQYF. Written as DNA, the CDR3 is TGCGCCAGCAGCGACCACAGATCCTACGAGCAGTACTTC.

CDR3 nucleotide sequence: TGTGCCAGCAGGGGGCCTAACTATGGCTACACCTTC. It is translated as CASRGPNYGYTF. The chain links TRBV19 to TRBJ1-2; TRBD1 aligns across 8 bases. There are 12 residues in the CDR3. Unmatched junction bases numbered 0, after V lost 9 bases and J lost 0 bases. Per germline, CDR1 LNHDA and CDR2 SQIVND (reference sequence).

V usage is TRBV7-9 and J usage is TRBJ2-1; 9 bases are a match to TRBD2. Germline trimming cut 10 bases from V and 9 bases from J; bases unmatched to any gene: 7. Germline loops: CDR1 SEHNR, CDR2 FQNEAQ (reference sequence). The CDR3 extends over 12 amino acids. The CDR3 loop is CATTRGGGEQFF. CDR3 DNA: TGTGCCACTACGCGGGGGGGCGGTGAGCAGTTCTTC. Combining the CDR3 with reference TRBV7-9 and TRBJ2-1 gives the whole variable domain DTGVSQNPRHKITKRGQNVTFRCDPISEHNRLYWYRQTLGQGPEFLTYFQNEAQLEKSRLLSDRFSAERPKGSFSTLEIQRTEQGDSAMYLCATTRGGGEQFFGPGTRLTVL.